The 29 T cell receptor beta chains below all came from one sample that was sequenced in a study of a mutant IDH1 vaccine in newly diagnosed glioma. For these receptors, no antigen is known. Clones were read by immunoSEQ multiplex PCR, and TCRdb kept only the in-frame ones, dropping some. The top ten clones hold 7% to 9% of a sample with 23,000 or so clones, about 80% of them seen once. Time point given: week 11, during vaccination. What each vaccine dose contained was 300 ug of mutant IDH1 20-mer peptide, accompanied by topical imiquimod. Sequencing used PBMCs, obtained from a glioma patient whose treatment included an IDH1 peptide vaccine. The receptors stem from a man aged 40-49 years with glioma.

CDR3 DNA sequence: TGTGCCGCCGGGACAGACTACAATGAGCAGTTCTTC. The encoded protein is CAAGTDYNEQFF. This chain links TRBV25-1 with TRBJ2-1; TRBD1 matches 7 bases. This CDR3 comprises 12 residues. Trimming cost V 11 bases and J 3 bases; bases outside gene matches: 4. Germline V gene lookup returns CDR1 MGHDK and CDR2 SYGVNS.

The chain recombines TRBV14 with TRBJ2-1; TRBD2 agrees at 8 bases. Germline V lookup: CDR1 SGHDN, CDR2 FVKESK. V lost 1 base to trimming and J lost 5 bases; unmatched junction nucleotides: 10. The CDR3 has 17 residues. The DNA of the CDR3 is TGTGCCAGCAGCCAAGGGGGGCTAGCGGGTGTCGACAATGAGCAGTTCTTC. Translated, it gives CASSQGGLAGVDNEQFF. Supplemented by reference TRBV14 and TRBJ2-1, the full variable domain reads EAGVTQFPSHSVIEKGQTVTLRCDPISGHDNLYWYRRVMGKEIKFLLHFVKESKQDESGMPNNRFLAERTGGTYSTLKVQPAELEDSGVYFCASSQGGLAGVDNEQFFGPGTRLTVL.

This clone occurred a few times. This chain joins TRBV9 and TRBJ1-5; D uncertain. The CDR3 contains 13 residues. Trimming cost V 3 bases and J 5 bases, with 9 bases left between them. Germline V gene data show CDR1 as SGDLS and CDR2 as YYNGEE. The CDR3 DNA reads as TGTGCCAGCAGCGGGACCGCGCATCAGCCCCAGCATTTT. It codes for CASSGTAHQPQHF.

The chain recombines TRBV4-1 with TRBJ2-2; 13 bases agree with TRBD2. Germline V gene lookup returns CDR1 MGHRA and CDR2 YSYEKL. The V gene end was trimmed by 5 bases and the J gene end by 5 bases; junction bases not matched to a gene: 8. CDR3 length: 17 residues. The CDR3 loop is CASSARTSGRATGELFF. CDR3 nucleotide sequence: TGCGCCAGCAGCGCCCGAACTAGCGGGAGGGCAACCGGGGAGCTGTTTTTT.

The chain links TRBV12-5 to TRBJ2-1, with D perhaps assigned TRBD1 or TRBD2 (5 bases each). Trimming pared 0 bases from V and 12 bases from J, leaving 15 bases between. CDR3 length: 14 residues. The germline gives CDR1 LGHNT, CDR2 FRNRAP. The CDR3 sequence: CASGLVGPSMGQFF. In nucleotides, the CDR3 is TGTGCTAGTGGTTTGGTGGGACCATCGATGGGGCAGTTCTTC.

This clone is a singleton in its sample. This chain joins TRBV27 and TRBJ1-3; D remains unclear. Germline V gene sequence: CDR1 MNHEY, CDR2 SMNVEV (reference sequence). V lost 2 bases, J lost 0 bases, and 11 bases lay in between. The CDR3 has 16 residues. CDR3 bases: TGTGCCAGCAGTTTAGTAGGGCCCGGCTCTGGAAACACCATATATTTT. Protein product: CASSLVGPGSGNTIYF.

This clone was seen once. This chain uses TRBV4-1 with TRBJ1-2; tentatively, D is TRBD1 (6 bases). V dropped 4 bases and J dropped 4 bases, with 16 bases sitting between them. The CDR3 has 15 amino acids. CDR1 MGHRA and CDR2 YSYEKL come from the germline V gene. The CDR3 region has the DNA TGCGCCAGCAGCCCAGGTGGGGGCCCTTCCTATGGCTACACCTTC. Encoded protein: CASSPGGGPSYGYTF.

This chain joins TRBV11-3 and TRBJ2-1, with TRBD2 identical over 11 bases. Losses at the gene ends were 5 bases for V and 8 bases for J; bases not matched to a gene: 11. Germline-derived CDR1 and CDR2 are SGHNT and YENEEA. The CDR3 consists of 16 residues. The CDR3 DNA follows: TGTGCCAGCAGCCTAGGGGGACTAGCGGTCGTGGATGAGCAGTTCTTC. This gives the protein CASSLGGLAVVDEQFF.

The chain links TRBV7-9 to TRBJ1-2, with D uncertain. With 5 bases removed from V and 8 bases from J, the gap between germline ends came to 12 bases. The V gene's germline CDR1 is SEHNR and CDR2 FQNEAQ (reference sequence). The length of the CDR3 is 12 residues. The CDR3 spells CASSVEFGGYTF. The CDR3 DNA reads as TGTGCCAGCAGCGTCGAGTTTGGGGGCTACACCTTC.

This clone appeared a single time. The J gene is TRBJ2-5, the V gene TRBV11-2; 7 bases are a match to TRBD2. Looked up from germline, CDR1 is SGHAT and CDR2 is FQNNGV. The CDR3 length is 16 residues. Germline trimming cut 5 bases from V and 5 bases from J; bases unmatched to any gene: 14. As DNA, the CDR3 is TGTGCCAGCAGCATACAATGGGGCGGGAGTGGGGAGACCCAGTACTTC. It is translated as CASSIQWGGSGETQYF.

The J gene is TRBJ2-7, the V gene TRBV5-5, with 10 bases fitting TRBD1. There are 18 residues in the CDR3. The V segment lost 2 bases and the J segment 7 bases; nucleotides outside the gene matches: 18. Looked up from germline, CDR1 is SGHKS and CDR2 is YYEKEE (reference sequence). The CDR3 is CASSFTRRVGTGAREQYV. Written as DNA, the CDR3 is TGTGCCAGCAGCTTTACGCGTCGGGTAGGGACAGGGGCTCGGGAGCAGTACGTC.

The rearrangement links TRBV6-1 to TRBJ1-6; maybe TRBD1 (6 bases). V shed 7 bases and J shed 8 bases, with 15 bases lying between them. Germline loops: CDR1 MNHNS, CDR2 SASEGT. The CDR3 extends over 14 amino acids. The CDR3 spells CASTNKGDYSPLHF. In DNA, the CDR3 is TGTGCCAGCACTAATAAGGGGGATTATTCACCCCTCCACTTT.

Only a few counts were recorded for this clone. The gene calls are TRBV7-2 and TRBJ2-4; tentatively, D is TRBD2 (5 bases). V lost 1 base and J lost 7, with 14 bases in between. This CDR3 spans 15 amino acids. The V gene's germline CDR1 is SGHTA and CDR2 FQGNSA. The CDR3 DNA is TGTGCCAGCAGCTTAGAGTCCGGACTCTGGAACATTCAGTACTTC. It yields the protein CASSLESGLWNIQYF. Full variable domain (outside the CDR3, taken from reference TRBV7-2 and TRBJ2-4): GAGVSQSPSNKVTEKGKDVELRCDPISGHTALYWYRQSLGQGLEFLIYFQGNSAPDKSGLPSDRFSAERTGGSVSTLTIQRTQQEDSAVYLCASSLESGLWNIQYFGAGTRLSVL.

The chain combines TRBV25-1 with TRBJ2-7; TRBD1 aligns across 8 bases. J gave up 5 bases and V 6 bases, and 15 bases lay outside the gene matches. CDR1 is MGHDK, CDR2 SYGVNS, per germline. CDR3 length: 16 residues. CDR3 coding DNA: TGTGCCAGCAGCGACGAGGCGGGACAGGACCCCCACGAGCAGTACTTC. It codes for CASSDEAGQDPHEQYF.

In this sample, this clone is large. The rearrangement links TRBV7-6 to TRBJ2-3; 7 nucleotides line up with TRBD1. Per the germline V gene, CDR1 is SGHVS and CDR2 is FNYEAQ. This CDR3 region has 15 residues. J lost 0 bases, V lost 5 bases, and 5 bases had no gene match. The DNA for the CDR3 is TGTGCCAGCAGCGAGACAGGGATCAGCACAGATACGCAGTATTTT. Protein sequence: CASSETGISTDTQYF.

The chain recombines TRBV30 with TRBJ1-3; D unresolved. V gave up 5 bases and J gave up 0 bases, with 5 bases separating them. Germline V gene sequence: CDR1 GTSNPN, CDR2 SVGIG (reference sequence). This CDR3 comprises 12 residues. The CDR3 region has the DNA TGTGCCTGGCACGGCTCTGGAAACACCATATATTTT. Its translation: CAWHGSGNTIYF.

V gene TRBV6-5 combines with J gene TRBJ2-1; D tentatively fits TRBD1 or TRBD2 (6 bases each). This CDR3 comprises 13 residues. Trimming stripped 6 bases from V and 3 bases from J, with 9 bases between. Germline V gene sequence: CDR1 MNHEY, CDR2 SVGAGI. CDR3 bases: TGTGCCAGCAGAGGGGGGATCTACAATGAGCAGTTCTTC. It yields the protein CASRGGIYNEQFF.

The CDR3 region is CASSIGNRPEKLFF. DNA of the CDR3: TGTGCCAGTAGTATAGGCAATCGCCCCGAAAAACTGTTTTTT. The J gene is TRBJ1-4, the V gene TRBV19; D ambiguous. V gave up 1 base and J gave up 8 bases, with 11 bases separating them. CDR1 LNHDA and CDR2 SQIVND come from the germline V gene (reference sequence). The length of the CDR3 is 14 residues.

This CDR3 is CASNSRTGANGYTF. CDR3 sequence (DNA): TGTGCCAGTAATAGCAGGACAGGGGCTAATGGCTACACCTTC. The J gene is TRBJ1-2, the V gene TRBV19; TRBD1 matches 9 bases. The CDR3 sequence is 14 residues long. J lost 6 bases, V lost 7 bases, and 9 bases had no gene match. In germline, CDR1 is LNHDA, CDR2 SQIVND (reference sequence).

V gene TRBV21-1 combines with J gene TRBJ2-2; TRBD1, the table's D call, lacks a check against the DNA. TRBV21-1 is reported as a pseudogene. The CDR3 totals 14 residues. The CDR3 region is CASRPNRGTGELFF. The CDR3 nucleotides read TGTGCCAGCAGACCCAACAGGGGCACCGGGGAGCTGTTTTTT.

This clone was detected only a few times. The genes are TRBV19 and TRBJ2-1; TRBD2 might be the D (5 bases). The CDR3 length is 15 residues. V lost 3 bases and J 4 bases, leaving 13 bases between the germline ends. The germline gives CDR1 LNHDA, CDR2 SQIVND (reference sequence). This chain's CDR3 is CASSIDAGGYNEQFF. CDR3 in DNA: TGTGCCAGTAGTATCGACGCGGGCGGTTACAATGAGCAGTTCTTC.

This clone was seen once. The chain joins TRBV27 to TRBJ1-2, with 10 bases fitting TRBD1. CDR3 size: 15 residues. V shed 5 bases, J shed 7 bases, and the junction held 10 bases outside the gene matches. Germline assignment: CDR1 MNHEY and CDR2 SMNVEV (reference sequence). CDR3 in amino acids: CASSTTGTGVGGYTF. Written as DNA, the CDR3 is TGTGCCAGCAGTACGACCGGGACAGGGGTCGGTGGCTACACCTTC.

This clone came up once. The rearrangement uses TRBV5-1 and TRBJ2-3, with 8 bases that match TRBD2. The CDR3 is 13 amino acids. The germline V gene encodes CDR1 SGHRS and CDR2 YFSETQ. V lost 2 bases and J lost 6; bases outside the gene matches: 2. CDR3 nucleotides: TGCGCCAGCAGCTTCGGGGGGGAGGATACGCAGTATTTT. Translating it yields CASSFGGEDTQYF.

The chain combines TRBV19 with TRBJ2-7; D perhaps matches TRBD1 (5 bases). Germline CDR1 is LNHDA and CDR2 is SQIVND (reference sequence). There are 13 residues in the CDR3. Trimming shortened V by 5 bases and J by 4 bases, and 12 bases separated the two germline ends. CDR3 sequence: CASSQDSGYEQYF. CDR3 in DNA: TGTGCCAGTAGTCAAGACAGTGGATACGAGCAGTACTTC.

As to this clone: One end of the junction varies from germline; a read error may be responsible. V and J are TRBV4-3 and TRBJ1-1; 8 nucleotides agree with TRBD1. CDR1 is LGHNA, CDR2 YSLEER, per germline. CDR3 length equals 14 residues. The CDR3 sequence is CPSSQEQGAGEAFF. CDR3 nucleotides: TGCCCCAGCAGCCAAGAGCAGGGGGCGGGAGAAGCTTTCTTT.

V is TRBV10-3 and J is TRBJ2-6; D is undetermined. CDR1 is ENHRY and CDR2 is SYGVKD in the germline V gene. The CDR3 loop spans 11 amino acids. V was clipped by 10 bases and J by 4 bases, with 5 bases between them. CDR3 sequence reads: CATNGANVLTF. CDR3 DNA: TGTGCCACGAACGGGGCCAACGTCCTGACTTTC.

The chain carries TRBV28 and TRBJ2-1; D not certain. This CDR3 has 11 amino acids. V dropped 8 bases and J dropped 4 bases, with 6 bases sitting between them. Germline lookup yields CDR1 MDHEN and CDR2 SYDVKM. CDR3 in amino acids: CASEAYNEQFF. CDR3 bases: TGTGCCAGCGAAGCGTACAATGAGCAGTTCTTC.

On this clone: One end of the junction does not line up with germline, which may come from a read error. The CDR3 DNA sequence: TGTGCCGGCTCAACGCAGGGACGGGCAGATACGCAGTATTTT. Protein sequence: CAGSTQGRADTQYF. The chain is built from TRBV18 and TRBJ2-3; either TRBD1 or TRBD2 may fit D (5 bases each). The V gene's germline CDR1 is KGHSH and CDR2 LQKENI. The CDR3 runs 14 residues.

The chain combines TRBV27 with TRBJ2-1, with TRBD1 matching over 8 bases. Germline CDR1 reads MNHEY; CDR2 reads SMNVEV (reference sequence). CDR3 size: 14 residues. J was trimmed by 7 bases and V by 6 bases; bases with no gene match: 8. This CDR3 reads CASRIRGQENEQFF. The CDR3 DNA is TGTGCCAGCAGGATCAGGGGGCAGGAGAATGAGCAGTTCTTC.